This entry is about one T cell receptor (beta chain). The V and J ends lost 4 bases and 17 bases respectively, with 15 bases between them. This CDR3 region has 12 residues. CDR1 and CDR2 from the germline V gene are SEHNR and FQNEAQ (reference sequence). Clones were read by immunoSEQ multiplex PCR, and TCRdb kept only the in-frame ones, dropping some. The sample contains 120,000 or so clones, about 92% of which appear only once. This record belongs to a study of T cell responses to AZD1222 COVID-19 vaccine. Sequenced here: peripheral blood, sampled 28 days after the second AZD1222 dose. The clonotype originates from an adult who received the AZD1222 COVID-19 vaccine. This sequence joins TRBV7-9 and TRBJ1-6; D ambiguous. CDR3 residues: CASSSDGSLFHF. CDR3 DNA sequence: TGTGCCAGCAGCTCGGACGGATCCCTATTCCACTTT.